These T cell receptor beta chains were read from a single sample in a study of blood T cell repertoires in COVID-19. Here immunoSEQ multiplex PCR was the method, and the copy in TCRdb shows in-frame clones only, minus some. The sample carries about 190,000 clones, approximately 79% recorded once. Source material: peripheral blood. The receptor source for this set is a woman aged 45-65 years with acute or convalescent COVID-19. The CDR3 runs from the conserved cysteine through the conserved F or W. A D gene is named only where the DNA matches it firmly. The size field is filled for only some rows; it gives once, few, many or a size class.

v_gene,d_gene,j_gene,abundance,CDR3aa,CDR3nt
TRBV27,.,TRBJ2-2,.,CASSFKGANTGELFF,TGTGCCAGCAGTTTTAAGGGGGCGAACACCGGGGAGCTGTTTTTT
TRBV5-6,TRBD1,TRBJ1-3,once,CASNYRDRAGNTIYF,TGTGCCAGCAATTACCGGGACAGGGCAGGCAACACCATATATTTT
TRBV5-1,TRBD2,TRBJ2-1,.,CASSSAKDPGTSGSSYNEQFF,TGCGCCAGCAGCTCGGCAAAAGACCCCGGGACTAGCGGGAGCTCCTACAATGAGCAGTTCTTC
TRBV19,.,TRBJ2-7,.,CASSLAKGSSYEQYF,TGTGCCAGTAGCCTCGCAAAAGGGAGCTCCTACGAGCAGTACTTC
TRBV7-7,.,TRBJ1-3,.,CASSSGVGNTIYF,TGTGCTAGCAGTTCCGGGGTCGGAAACACCATATATTTT
TRBV13,.,TRBJ2-2,.,CASSFPGVSLFF,TGTGCCAGCAGCTTTCCAGGGGTATCACTGTTTTTT
TRBV29-1,TRBD1,TRBJ2-7,.,CSVFGQGANEQYF,TGCAGCGTCTTCGGACAGGGGGCCAACGAGCAGTACTTC
TRBV5-1,TRBD1,TRBJ2-2,.,CASSLVQGQAGELFF,TGCGCCAGCAGCTTGGTGCAGGGACAGGCCGGGGAGCTGTTTTTT
TRBV5-4,TRBD1,TRBJ1-1,few,CASSLAGTGGAFF,TGTGCCAGCAGCTTGGCCGGGACAGGGGGGGCTTTCTTT
TRBV4-1,.,TRBJ1-2,few,CASSQDQGIYGYTF,TGCGCCAGCAGCCAAGACCAGGGGATCTATGGCTACACCTTC
TRBV29-1,TRBD2,TRBJ2-5,.,CSVQGVAGGQETQYF,TGCAGCGTTCAAGGGGTAGCGGGGGGGCAAGAGACCCAGTACTTC
TRBV28,.,TRBJ2-2,few,CASSSPGPPENTGELFF,TGTGCCAGCAGTTCCCCAGGGCCTCCGGAGAACACCGGGGAGCTGTTTTTT